This is a list of T cell receptor beta chains from one sample in a study of radiation and T cells in renal cell carcinoma. Only in-frame clones appear in the TCRdb table, and some are missing; sequencing was by immunoSEQ multiplex PCR. The table lists around 20,000 clones, about 55% of them singletons. This sample comprised tumor tissue, obtained from a patient whose treatment was nephrectomy without radiotherapy. The source of these receptors is a man between 45 and 60 years old with renal cell carcinoma. CDR3s include the opening cysteine and the closing phenylalanine or tryptophan. A D gene is named only where the DNA matches it firmly. Only part of the rows carry a size: once, few, many, or a class if the clone is expanded.

>TRBJ2-1|TRBD2|few|TRBV19|15
CASSIVRDYNNEQFF
TGTGCCAGTAGTATAGTCCGGGACTACAACAATGAGCAGTTCTTC
>TRBJ2-2|-|-|TRBV7-2|15
CASSLGGADTGELFF
TGTGCCAGCAGCTTAGGGGGCGCGGACACCGGGGAGCTGTTTTTT
>TRBJ1-1|-|-|TRBV30|12
CAWRRHVQEAFF
TGTGCCTGGAGGAGACACGTTCAAGAAGCTTTCTTT
>TRBJ1-5|TRBD1|few|TRBV19|17
CASDPGQGAYSNQPQHF
TGTGCCAGTGATCCGGGACAGGGTGCATATAGCAATCAGCCCCAGCATTTT
>TRBJ1-1|-|-|TRBV4-2|15
CASSRNGGSGTEAFF
TGTGCCAGCAGCCGAAACGGGGGTTCGGGCACTGAAGCTTTCTTT
>TRBJ2-3|TRBD2|-|TRBV7-9|16
CASSSVAGARTDTQYF
TGTGCCAGCAGCTCCGTGGCGGGAGCGCGCACAGATACGCAGTATTTT
>TRBJ2-7|-|-|TRBV5-1|14
CASSLGPPAYEQYF
TGCGCCAGCAGCTTGGGACCTCCTGCCTACGAGCAGTACTTC
>TRBJ2-3|TRBD2|-|TRBV2|14
CASRTSESGDTQYF
TGTGCCAGCAGGACTAGCGAGAGTGGTGATACGCAGTATTTT
>TRBJ2-3|-|-|TRBV7-9|13
CASSLDGPDTQYF
TGTGCCAGCAGCTTAGACGGTCCGGATACGCAGTATTTT
>TRBJ1-1|-|-|TRBV28|13
CASSFDTNTEAFF
TGTGCCAGCAGTTTTGACACGAACACTGAAGCTTTCTTT
>TRBJ1-4|-|few|TRBV6-5|14
CASGSPVRGEKLFF
TGTGCCAGCGGCTCTCCGGTTCGGGGTGAAAAACTGTTTTTT
>TRBJ2-2|-|-|TRBV6-5|11
CATLRTGELFF
TGTGCCACTCTGAGGACCGGGGAGCTGTTTTTT
>TRBJ2-2|-|few|TRBV18|15
CATPPSGTLTGELFF
TGTGCCACACCTCCTTCCGGGACGCTAACCGGGGAGCTGTTTTTT
>TRBJ1-3|-|-|TRBV7-2|18
CASSLIPGTKASGNTIYF
TGTGCCAGCAGCCTAATTCCCGGGACAAAGGCCTCTGGAAACACCATATATTTT
>TRBJ1-2|-|-|TRBV7-2|12
CASSPQAPGYTF
TGTGCCAGCAGCCCCCAGGCCCCTGGCTACACCTTC
>TRBJ1-5|-|few|TRBV6-1|13
CASSDSANQPQHF
TGTGCCAGCAGTGATTCCGCGAATCAGCCCCAGCATTTT
>TRBJ2-3|-|once|TRBV9|13
CASSVVQGDTQYF
TGTGCCAGCAGCGTAGTACAAGGAGATACGCAGTATTTT
>TRBJ2-1|TRBD2|-|TRBV27|18
CASSTTFGASGRAVEQFF
TGTGCCAGCAGTACAACATTCGGGGCTAGCGGGAGGGCTGTTGAGCAGTTCTTC
>TRBJ2-1|TRBD2|-|TRBV4-2|16
CASIQYAGGPGNEQFF
TGTGCCAGCATTCAGTACGCGGGAGGGCCTGGAAATGAGCAGTTCTTC
>TRBJ1-1|-|-|TRBV30|14
CAWRYDSPGTEAFF
TGTGCCTGGAGGTATGACAGTCCCGGCACTGAAGCTTTCTTT
>TRBJ2-1|-|-|TRBV7-8|14
CASSFYGTYNEQFF
TGTGCCAGCAGCTTCTACGGGACTTACAATGAGCAGTTCTTC
>TRBJ2-5|-|-|TRBV6-5|13
CASTRTRSETQYF
TGTGCCAGCACCCGAACCCGATCAGAGACCCAGTACTTC
>TRBJ2-1|-|-|TRBV7-8|16
CASSLGGAAVYNEQFF
TGTGCCAGCAGCTTGGGCGGGGCAGCAGTTTACAATGAGCAGTTCTTC
>TRBJ2-3|TRBD1|-|TRBV30|17
CAWSVQWLQGAGDTQYF
TGTGCCTGGAGTGTACAGTGGTTACAGGGGGCAGGAGATACGCAGTATTTT
>TRBJ2-3|TRBD1|-|TRBV5-8|14
CASSWGQNTDTQYF
TGTGCCAGCAGCTGGGGACAGAACACAGATACGCAGTATTTT
>TRBJ2-7|-|-|TRBV2|13
CASSEGRTYEQYF
TGTGCCAGCAGTGAAGGCCGTACCTACGAGCAGTACTTC
>TRBJ2-3|TRBD1|-|TRBV27|15
CASSERDRATDTQYF
TGTGCCAGCTCAGAAAGGGACAGGGCTACAGATACGCAGTATTTT
>TRBJ2-3|TRBD1|-|TRBV7-8|17
CASSLGSITGGTDTQYF
TGTGCCAGCAGCTTAGGAAGTATTACAGGGGGCACAGATACGCAGTATTTT
>TRBJ2-5|-|-|TRBV19|15
CASSIQLWVQETQYF
TGTGCCAGTAGTATCCAGTTATGGGTCCAAGAGACCCAGTACTTC
>TRBJ2-1|TRBD2|many|TRBV9|15
CASSLSGGPNNEQFF
TGTGCCAGCAGCCTCAGCGGGGGGCCTAACAATGAGCAGTTCTTC
>TRBJ2-5|TRBD1|-|TRBV2|13
CASSGDSPETQYF
TGTGCCAGCAGCGGGGACAGCCCAGAGACCCAGTACTTC
>TRBJ1-5|-|-|TRBV6-1|14
CASSESGPYQPQHF
TGTGCCAGCAGTGAATCTGGTCCTTATCAGCCCCAGCATTTT
>TRBJ1-1|-|-|TRBV7-2|13
CASSLESSGEAFF
TGTGCCAGCAGCTTAGAGTCTTCAGGTGAAGCTTTCTTT
>TRBJ1-2|TRBD1|-|TRBV6-6|15
CASSYEGQGYYGYTF
TGTGCCAGCAGTTACGAAGGACAGGGCTACTATGGCTACACCTTC
>TRBJ1-1|-|-|TRBV27|14
CASSLYGPNTEAFF
TGTGCCAGCAGTTTATATGGACCGAACACTGAAGCTTTCTTT
>TRBJ2-3|-|-|TRBV30|14
CAFGQGTSTDTQYF
TGTGCTTTTGGACAAGGAACTAGCACAGATACGCAGTATTTT
>TRBJ1-4|-|few|TRBV9|15
CASSPYGATNEKLFF
TGTGCCAGCAGTCCCTATGGAGCAACTAATGAAAAACTGTTTTTT
>TRBJ1-5|-|few|TRBV9|14
CASSAGTDNQPQHF
TGTGCCAGCAGCGCCGGGACGGACAATCAGCCCCAGCATTTT
>TRBJ2-1|-|large|TRBV19|14
CASSIIGGINEQFF
TGTGCCAGTAGTATCATTGGGGGAATCAATGAGCAGTTCTTC
>TRBJ2-6|-|once|TRBV27|16
CASSHGRSSGANVLTF
TGTGCCAGCAGCCACGGACGGTCCTCTGGGGCCAACGTCCTGACTTTC
>TRBJ1-3|-|few|TRBV19|10
CASMGNTIYF
TGTGCCAGTATGGGAAACACCATATATTTT
>TRBJ2-5|-|-|TRBV7-2|14
CASSSVRGQETQYF
TGTGCCAGCAGCTCCGTAAGGGGGCAAGAGACCCAGTACTTC
>TRBJ1-5|-|medium-sized|TRBV6-1|15
CASILDRGYNQPQHF
-
>TRBJ1-1|-|-|TRBV7-2|13
CASSQDNGFEAFF
TGTGCCAGCAGCCAAGATAACGGGTTTGAAGCTTTCTTT
>TRBJ2-7|-|-|TRBV11-2|12
CASSPTTYEQYF
TGTGCCAGCAGCCCCACCACCTACGAGCAGTACTTC
>TRBJ1-1|-|few|TRBV6-5|16
CASSWGGTGRDTEAFF
TGTGCCAGCAGTTGGGGAGGAACAGGGAGAGACACTGAAGCTTTCTTT
>TRBJ1-2|-|-|TRBV6-5|15
CASSSTGGGIYGYTF
TGTGCCAGCAGTTCGACTGGGGGGGGTATCTATGGCTACACCTTC
>TRBJ1-6|TRBD1|medium-sized|TRBV9|15
CASSATDRGYSPLHF
TGTGCCAGCAGCGCTACGGACAGGGGTTATTCACCCCTCCACTTT
>TRBJ2-2|-|few|TRBV2|15
CASSGTSVFTGELFF
TGTGCCAGCAGTGGAACTTCCGTGTTCACCGGGGAGCTGTTTTTT
>TRBJ2-7|TRBD1|-|TRBV10-3|13
CATSLQGAYEQYF
TGTGCCACCTCTCTACAGGGGGCCTACGAGCAGTACTTC
>TRBJ1-5|-|-|TRBV5-8|12
CASSLSNQPQHF
TGTGCCAGCAGTCTATCGAATCAGCCCCAGCATTTT
>TRBJ2-5|-|-|TRBV6-5|12
CASKVGEETQYF
TGTGCCAGCAAGGTCGGGGAAGAGACCCAGTACTTC
>TRBJ1-5|TRBD1|-|TRBV15|16
CATSDPRQGPNQPQHF
TGTGCCACCAGCGACCCCCGACAGGGCCCCAATCAGCCCCAGCATTTT